The 14 T cell receptor beta chains presented below share a single source sample, sequenced in a study of shared clonotypes between healthy human individuals. The method was immunoSEQ multiplex PCR; TCRdb's version includes in-frame clones alone and lacks a portion of them. The sample lists just over 2,000,000 clones; 85% to 95% were seen once. Naive CD8 cells comprised CD45RO-negative, CCR7-positively selected cells, excluding terminally differentiated effector memory CD45RA+ cells. The sample was naive CD8+ T cells sorted from blood. The receptor source for this set is a man between 18 and 29 years old in good health.

On this clone: The same CDR3 is also encoded by other DNA sequences in this sample. This chain joins TRBV9 and TRBJ1-2, with TRBD1 matching over 9 bases. CDR1 and CDR2 (germline): SGDLS, YYNGEE. V was pared by 2 bases and J by 8 bases, with 4 bases of the junction left unmatched. This CDR3 is 13 amino acids long. The CDR3 DNA follows: TGTGCCAGCAGCGTGGGACAGGGTCGAGGCTACACCTTC. This encodes CASSVGQGRGYTF.

The genes are TRBV13 and TRBJ2-5; 12 positions agree with TRBD2. This CDR3 spans 15 amino acids. Per the germline V gene, CDR1 is PRHDT and CDR2 is FYEKMQ (reference sequence). V lost 5 bases to trimming and J lost 5 bases; unmatched junction nucleotides: 6. The CDR3 spells CASSGTGTSGETQYF. The CDR3 bases are TGTGCCAGCAGCGGCACCGGGACTAGCGGGGAGACCCAGTACTTC.

This rearrangement joins TRBV19 to TRBJ1-5; 8 nucleotides match TRBD1. This CDR3 region has 17 residues. The V gene end was trimmed by 5 bases and the J gene end by 3 bases; junction bases not matched to a gene: 12. Germline V lookup: CDR1 LNHDA, CDR2 SQIVND (reference sequence). The CDR3 DNA reads as TGTGCCAGTAGTCCAAGGACAGGGAAATTCCCCAATCAGCCCCAGCATTTT. The encoded protein is CASSPRTGKFPNQPQHF.

V is TRBV5-1 and J is TRBJ2-7; 7 nucleotides line up with TRBD2. Trimming at V came to 4 bases and at J to 2 bases, leaving 9 bases not matched to a gene. Germline CDR1 SGHRS, CDR2 YFSETQ. This CDR3 spans 15 amino acids. The CDR3 here is CASSAPSSGTYEQYF. The CDR3 DNA reads as TGCGCCAGCAGCGCACCATCTAGCGGTACCTACGAGCAGTACTTC.

Only one count was recorded for this clone. The chain has TRBV13 and TRBJ2-7; 8 bases match TRBD1. CDR3 length: 15 residues. V lost 5 bases to trimming and J lost 5 bases; unmatched junction nucleotides: 11. Germline V gene data show CDR1 as PRHDT and CDR2 as FYEKMQ (reference sequence). The CDR3: CASSHHIRTGNEQYF. For the CDR3, the DNA is TGTGCCAGCAGCCACCATATTAGGACAGGGAACGAGCAGTACTTC.

The rearrangement links TRBV28 to TRBJ2-5, with a possible D match to TRBD2 (5 bases). The CDR3 is 14 amino acids. The germline V gene has CDR1 MDHEN and CDR2 SYDVKM. V lost 6 bases, J lost 0 bases, and 11 bases lay in between. CDR3 loop: CASRSGKYQETQYF. Here the CDR3 DNA reads TGTGCCAGCAGATCCGGGAAGTACCAAGAGACCCAGTACTTC. The entire variable domain, with the rest obtained from reference TRBV28 and TRBJ2-5, is as follows: DVKVTQSSRYLVKRTGEKVFLECVQDMDHENMFWYRQDPGLGLRLIYFSYDVKMKEKGDIPEGYSVSREKKERFSLILESASTNQTSMYLCASRSGKYQETQYFGPGTRLLVL.

The rearrangement joins TRBV5-6 to TRBJ2-5; D perhaps matches TRBD1 (6 bases). Germline assignment: CDR1 SGHDT and CDR2 YYEEEE. The CDR3 length is 16 residues. V was clipped by 3 bases and J by 1 base, with 16 bases between them. The chain's CDR3 is CASSWGVGATQETQYF. The CDR3 nucleotides are TGTGCCAGCAGCTGGGGCGTGGGGGCGACCCAAGAGACCCAGTACTTC.

Concerning this clone itself: The sample contains more than one DNA sequence encoding this CDR3. The V and J genes are TRBV27 and TRBJ1-1; the D is unclear. In germline, CDR1 is MNHEY, CDR2 SMNVEV (reference sequence). Trimming removed 3 bases from V and 0 bases from J, with 8 bases in between. CDR3 length equals 14 residues. As DNA, the CDR3 is TGTGCCAGCAGTTTCGTAGGCGTGAACACTGAAGCTTTCTTT. Its protein product is CASSFVGVNTEAFF.

J is TRBJ2-3 and V is TRBV4-1; D may match TRBD1 or TRBD2 (5 bases each). The V gene's germline CDR1 is MGHRA and CDR2 YSYEKL. The CDR3 has 16 amino acids. Trimming shortened V by 1 base and J by 6 bases, and 17 bases separated the two germline ends. In DNA form, the CDR3 reads TGCGCCAGCAGCCAAGGCCAAGGAGAGGGGTCGGATACGCAGTATTTT. Translating it yields CASSQGQGEGSDTQYF.

The genes are TRBV27 and TRBJ2-3, with D unclear. Germline CDR1 reads MNHEY; CDR2 reads SMNVEV (reference sequence). The CDR3 sequence is 13 residues long. V was clipped by 3 bases and J by 3 bases, with 7 bases between them. The CDR3 region has the DNA TGTGCCAGCAGTTTGCTAGAAACAGATACGCAGTATTTT. It specifies CASSLLETDTQYF.

V usage is TRBV7-9 and J usage is TRBJ2-7; D is uncertain. Per germline, CDR1 SEHNR and CDR2 FQNEAQ (reference sequence). The CDR3 sequence is 13 residues long. Trimming shortened V by 5 bases and J by 5 bases, and 13 bases separated the two germline ends. The CDR3 here is CASSPILQDEQYF. The CDR3 DNA is TGTGCCAGCAGCCCTATTCTCCAAGACGAGCAGTACTTC.

The CDR3 DNA sequence: TGTGCCAGCAGTTACGGGGTAATCACTGAAGCTTTCTTT. It specifies CASSYGVITEAFF. J is TRBJ1-1 and V is TRBV6-5; the D is unclear. The CDR3 loop spans 13 amino acids. The germline gives CDR1 MNHEY, CDR2 SVGAGI. Between the trimmed V and J ends, which lost 2 bases and 4 bases, there was a span of 8 bases.

The chain's CDR3 is CASSQDVLETGRTGELFF. The CDR3 region has the DNA TGCGCCAGCAGCCAAGATGTGTTGGAGACGGGGCGCACCGGGGAGCTGTTTTTT. The chain combines TRBV4-3 with TRBJ2-2, with D perhaps matching TRBD1 or TRBD2 (5 bases each). CDR1 is LGHNA, CDR2 YSLEER, per germline. This CDR3 has 18 residues. Trimming cost V 0 bases and J 4 bases, with 18 bases left between them.

The chain is built from TRBV4-1 and TRBJ2-1; 12 bases fit TRBD2. Germline V gene lookup returns CDR1 MGHRA and CDR2 YSYEKL. Losses at the gene ends were 4 bases for V and 7 bases for J; bases not matched to a gene: 8. There are 16 residues in the CDR3. CDR3 loop: CASSPSTSGRRNEQFF. CDR3 bases: TGCGCCAGCAGCCCCTCGACTAGCGGGAGAAGGAATGAGCAGTTCTTC.